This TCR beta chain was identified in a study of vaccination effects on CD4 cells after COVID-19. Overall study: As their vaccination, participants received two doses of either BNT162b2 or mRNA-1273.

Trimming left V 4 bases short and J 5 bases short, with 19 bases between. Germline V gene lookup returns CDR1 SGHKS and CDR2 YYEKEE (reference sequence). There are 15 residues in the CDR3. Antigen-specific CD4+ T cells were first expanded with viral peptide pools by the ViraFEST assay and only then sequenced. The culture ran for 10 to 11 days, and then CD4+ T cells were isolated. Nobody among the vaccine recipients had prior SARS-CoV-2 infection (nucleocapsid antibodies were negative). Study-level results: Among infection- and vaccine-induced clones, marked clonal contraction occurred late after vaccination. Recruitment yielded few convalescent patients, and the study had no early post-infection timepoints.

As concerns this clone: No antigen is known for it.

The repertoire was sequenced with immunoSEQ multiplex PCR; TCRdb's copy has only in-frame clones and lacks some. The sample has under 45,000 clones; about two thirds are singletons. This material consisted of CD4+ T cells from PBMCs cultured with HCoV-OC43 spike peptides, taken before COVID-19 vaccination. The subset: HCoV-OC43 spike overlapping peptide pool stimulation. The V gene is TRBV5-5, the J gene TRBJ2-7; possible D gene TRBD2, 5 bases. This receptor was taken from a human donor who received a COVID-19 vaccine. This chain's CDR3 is CASSRTPTGWDEQYF. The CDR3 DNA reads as TGTGCCAGCAGCAGGACTCCTACGGGCTGGGACGAGCAGTACTTC.